This TCR beta chain is drawn from a study of cytomegalovirus exposure and HLA in healthy donors. In the PCR, 60 Vbeta and 13 Jbeta primers were used. Profiling relied on immunoSEQ multiplex PCR, and the TCRdb table lists in-frame clones only, not all of them. The table has under 120,000 clones, 74% seen once. Looked up from germline, CDR1 is LNHDA and CDR2 is SQIVND (reference sequence). CDR3 length equals 14 residues. V shed 8 bases, J shed 6 bases, and the junction held 6 bases outside the gene matches. The chain carries TRBV19 and TRBJ2-3; 12 bases are a match to TRBD2. Source material: PBMCs. This clonotype was sampled from a man aged 50 to 59 in good health and CMV-seropositive. The CDR3 here is CASASGGAGDTQYF. CDR3 DNA: TGTGCCAGTGCTAGCGGGGGGGCAGGGGATACGCAGTATTTT.